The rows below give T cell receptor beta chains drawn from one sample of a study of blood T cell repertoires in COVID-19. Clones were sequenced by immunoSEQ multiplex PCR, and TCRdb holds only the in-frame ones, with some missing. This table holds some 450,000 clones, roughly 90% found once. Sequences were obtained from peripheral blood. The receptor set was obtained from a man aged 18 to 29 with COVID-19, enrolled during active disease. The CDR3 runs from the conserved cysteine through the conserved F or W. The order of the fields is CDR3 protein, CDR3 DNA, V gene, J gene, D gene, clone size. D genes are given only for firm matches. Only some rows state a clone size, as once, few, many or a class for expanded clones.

CDR3aa: CASSLHSGEGYEQYF
CDR3nt: TGTGCCAGCAGTCTACACAGCGGGGAGGGCTACGAGCAGTACTTC
v_gene: TRBV27
j_gene: TRBJ2-7
d_gene: TRBD2
abundance: NA

CDR3aa: CASSPTGAGNTIYF
CDR3nt: TGTGCCAGCAGCCCGACAGGGGCGGGAAACACCATATATTTT
v_gene: TRBV7-6
j_gene: TRBJ1-3
d_gene: TRBD1
abundance: few

CDR3aa: CASRGGTSGRAAEQYF
CDR3nt: TGCGCCAGCAGGGGGGGGACTAGCGGGAGGGCCGCCGAGCAGTACTTC
v_gene: TRBV5-1
j_gene: TRBJ2-7
d_gene: TRBD2
abundance: NA

CDR3aa: CASTTSAGKNSPLHF
CDR3nt: TGTGCCAGCACGACTTCGGCAGGGAAGAATTCACCCCTCCACTTT
v_gene: TRBV2
j_gene: TRBJ1-6
d_gene: NA
abundance: once

CDR3aa: CASSLVASGGREQYF
CDR3nt: TGTGCCAGCAGCTTGGTGGCTAGCGGGGGGAGGGAGCAGTACTTC
v_gene: TRBV5-4
j_gene: TRBJ2-7
d_gene: TRBD2
abundance: once

CDR3aa: CASSSAMTVGIYEQYF
CDR3nt: TGTGCCAGTAGTTCGGCGATGACAGTGGGAATTTACGAGCAGTACTTC
v_gene: TRBV19
j_gene: TRBJ2-7
d_gene: NA
abundance: NA

CDR3aa: CASSISGQGFNEQFF
CDR3nt: TGTGCCAGTAGTATATCGGGACAGGGGTTTAATGAGCAGTTCTTC
v_gene: TRBV19
j_gene: TRBJ2-1
d_gene: TRBD1
abundance: NA

CDR3aa: CATSKETGGAFEQFF
CDR3nt: TGTGCCACCAGCAAGGAGACAGGGGGGGCATTTGAGCAGTTCTTC
v_gene: TRBV15
j_gene: TRBJ2-1
d_gene: TRBD1
abundance: NA

CDR3aa: CASSSKEGVGTGSTDTQYF
CDR3nt: TGCGCCAGCAGCTCGAAGGAGGGGGTTGGGACAGGGAGCACAGATACGCAGTATTTT
v_gene: TRBV5-1
j_gene: TRBJ2-3
d_gene: TRBD1
abundance: NA

CDR3aa: CASSELTGGNTEAFF
CDR3nt: TGTGCCAGCAGTGAACTGACAGGGGGGAACACTGAAGCTTTCTTT
v_gene: TRBV25-1
j_gene: TRBJ1-1
d_gene: TRBD1
abundance: NA

CDR3aa: CASSWEVTTETQYF
CDR3nt: TGTGCCAGCAGCTGGGAGGTTACTACGGAGACCCAGTACTTC
v_gene: TRBV7-9
j_gene: TRBJ2-5
d_gene: NA
abundance: NA

CDR3aa: CASSSLAGGPNEQFF
CDR3nt: TGCGCCAGCAGCAGTCTAGCGGGGGGGCCAAATGAGCAGTTCTTC
v_gene: TRBV5-1
j_gene: TRBJ2-1
d_gene: TRBD2
abundance: NA

CDR3aa: CASSMEQGSSYNSPLHF
CDR3nt: TGTGCCAGTAGTATGGAGCAGGGCAGCTCCTATAATTCACCCCTCCACTTT
v_gene: TRBV19
j_gene: TRBJ1-6
d_gene: NA
abundance: NA

CDR3aa: CASRASGRAPGELFF
CDR3nt: TGTGCCAGCAGAGCTAGCGGGAGGGCTCCCGGGGAGCTGTTTTTT
v_gene: TRBV27
j_gene: TRBJ2-2
d_gene: TRBD2
abundance: NA

CDR3aa: CSVEWASGDTDTQYF
CDR3nt: TGCAGCGTTGAATGGGCTAGCGGGGACACAGATACGCAGTATTTT
v_gene: TRBV29-1
j_gene: TRBJ2-3
d_gene: TRBD2
abundance: NA

CDR3aa: CASSQGLTSEIVYF
CDR3nt: TGTGCCAGCAGCCAGGGATTGACTAGCGAGATTGTGTACTTC
v_gene: TRBV21-1
j_gene: TRBJ2-7
d_gene: NA
abundance: NA

CDR3aa: CASGPLRDYNEQFF
CDR3nt: TGTGCTAGTGGCCCCCTCAGGGACTACAATGAGCAGTTCTTC
v_gene: TRBV12-5
j_gene: TRBJ2-1
d_gene: NA
abundance: NA

CDR3aa: CASSPRKGANLDIQYF
CDR3nt: TGTGCCAGCAGCCCTCGGAAAGGGGCCAACCTCGACATTCAGTACTTC
v_gene: TRBV7-9
j_gene: TRBJ2-4
d_gene: NA
abundance: few

CDR3aa: CASTPRPGEETQYF
CDR3nt: TGCGCCAGCACCCCTCGTCCGGGGGAAGAGACCCAGTACTTC
v_gene: TRBV5-1
j_gene: TRBJ2-5
d_gene: NA
abundance: NA

CDR3aa: CASRRRDRYNEQFF
CDR3nt: TGTGCCAGCAGGCGACGGGACAGGTACAATGAGCAGTTCTTC
v_gene: TRBV6-5
j_gene: TRBJ2-1
d_gene: TRBD1
abundance: few

CDR3aa: CASSSSSGGQETQYF
CDR3nt: TGTGCCAGCAGCTCCTCAAGCGGGGGACAAGAGACCCAGTACTTC
v_gene: TRBV7-9
j_gene: TRBJ2-5
d_gene: TRBD2
abundance: NA

CDR3aa: CASSLWGRAGKNTEAFF
CDR3nt: TGTGCCAGCAGTTTATGGGGGCGCGCAGGGAAGAACACTGAAGCTTTCTTT
v_gene: TRBV27
j_gene: TRBJ1-1
d_gene: NA
abundance: NA

CDR3aa: CASSSGTGPNQPQHF
CDR3nt: TGTGCCAGCAGTTCCGGGACAGGGCCGAATCAGCCCCAGCATTTT
v_gene: TRBV27
j_gene: TRBJ1-5
d_gene: TRBD1
abundance: NA

CDR3aa: CASSLRLADYNEQFF
CDR3nt: TGTGCCAGCAGCTTAAGACTAGCGGATTACAATGAGCAGTTCTTC
v_gene: TRBV11-2
j_gene: TRBJ2-1
d_gene: TRBD2
abundance: NA

CDR3aa: CASSTDRGSYNEQFF
CDR3nt: TGTGCCAGCAGTACCGACAGGGGCTCCTACAATGAGCAGTTCTTC
v_gene: TRBV6-5
j_gene: TRBJ2-1
d_gene: TRBD1
abundance: NA

CDR3aa: CASRGGYNEQFF
CDR3nt: TGTGCCAGCAGAGGGGGCTACAATGAGCAGTTCTTC
v_gene: TRBV27
j_gene: TRBJ2-1
d_gene: NA
abundance: NA

CDR3aa: CASSPGTGGDYGYTF
CDR3nt: TGTGCCAGCTCACCAGGGACAGGGGGAGACTATGGCTACACCTTC
v_gene: TRBV18
j_gene: TRBJ1-2
d_gene: TRBD1
abundance: NA

CDR3aa: CASSPDAGGLRETQYF
CDR3nt: TGTGCCAGCTCACCAGACGCGGGAGGGCTAAGAGAGACCCAGTACTTC
v_gene: TRBV18
j_gene: TRBJ2-5
d_gene: TRBD2
abundance: NA

CDR3aa: CSASTYGQGGQETQYF
CDR3nt: TGCAGTGCTAGTACCTACGGACAGGGAGGTCAAGAGACCCAGTACTTC
v_gene: TRBV20-1
j_gene: TRBJ2-5
d_gene: TRBD1
abundance: NA

CDR3aa: CASSVAGWREGSYNEQFF
CDR3nt: TGTGCCAGCAGCGTAGCGGGTTGGCGGGAGGGTTCCTACAATGAGCAGTTCTTC
v_gene: TRBV9
j_gene: TRBJ2-1
d_gene: TRBD2
abundance: NA